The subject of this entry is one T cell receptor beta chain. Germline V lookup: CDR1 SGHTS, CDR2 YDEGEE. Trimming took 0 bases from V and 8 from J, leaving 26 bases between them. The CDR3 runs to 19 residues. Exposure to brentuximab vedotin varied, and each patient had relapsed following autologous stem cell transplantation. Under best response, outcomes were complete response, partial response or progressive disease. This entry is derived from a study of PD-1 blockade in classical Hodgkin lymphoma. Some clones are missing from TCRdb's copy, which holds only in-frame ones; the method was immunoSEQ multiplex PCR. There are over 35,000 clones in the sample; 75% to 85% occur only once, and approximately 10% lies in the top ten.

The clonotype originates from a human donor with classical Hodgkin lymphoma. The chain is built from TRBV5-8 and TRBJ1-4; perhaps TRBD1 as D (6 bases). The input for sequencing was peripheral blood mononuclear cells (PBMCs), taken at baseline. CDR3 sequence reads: CASSLAWFGARGRREKLFF. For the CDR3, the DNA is TGTGCCAGCAGCTTGGCCTGGTTCGGGGCCAGGGGCCGAAGGGAAAAACTGTTTTTT.